This TCR beta chain emerged from a study of blood T cells in healthy people across ages. This clonotype showed up many times. Antigen unknown. Trimming removed 3 bases from V and 2 bases from J, with 11 bases in between. The germline gives CDR1 SGHVS, CDR2 FQNEAQ. The CDR3 loop spans 16 amino acids. Using a J-beta primer mix together with a sample-barcoded 5' primer, a second PCR was run for about 7 to 12 cycles. Each of the cDNA molecules was tagged by a template-switch adaptor with 12 random nucleotides. MiXCR, run by TCRdb on the 5' RACE reads, gives a single entry per CDR3 protein. The sample includes some 640,000 distinct CDR3 sequences, 25% to 30% seen only once; the top ten take 15% to 17%. The study's findings and limits: Since the PBMCs were unsorted, naive and antigen-experienced cells could not be conclusively compared.

Every participating donor contributed approximately 10 milliliters of peripheral blood through a draw. This TCR was recovered from an elderly woman in good health. Source material: blood. This chain connects TRBV7-8 to TRBJ2-6; maybe TRBD2 (6 bases). DNA of the CDR3: TGTGCCAGCAGCTTTTTGGGGGGAACTGGGGCCAACGTCCTGACTTTC. It encodes CASSFLGGTGANVLTF.